This passage covers 31 T cell receptor beta chains from one sample sequenced in a study of a mutant IDH1 vaccine in newly diagnosed glioma. Sequenced by immunoSEQ multiplex PCR; TCRdb stores in-frame clones only, minus some. The top ten clones hold 18% of a sample with under 45,000 clones, approximately 82% of them seen once. Antigens for these TCRs are unknown. Time point described: week 47, end of study. Alongside topical imiquimod, each dose of vaccine comprised 300 ug of mutant IDH1 20-mer peptide. The source material was PBMCs, sampled from a glioma patient whose treatment included an IDH1 peptide vaccine. Every receptor here comes from a man aged 18 to 30 with glioma. Some clones in this sample may be carry-over from other donors' samples.

The gene calls are TRBV28 and TRBJ1-4, with no clear D. This CDR3 region has 13 residues. Germline CDR1 MDHEN, CDR2 SYDVKM. Trimming left V 3 bases short and J 3 bases short, with 5 bases between. CDR3 DNA sequence: TGTGCCAGCAGTTTCCGGTCTAATGAAAAACTGTTTTTT. This encodes CASSFRSNEKLFF.

This clone has a handful of counts. The rearrangement links TRBV25-1 to TRBJ2-1; D remains ambiguous. CDR3 size: 13 residues. Between the trimmed V and J ends, which lost 6 bases and 3 bases, there was a span of 9 bases. Germline V gene sequence: CDR1 MGHDK, CDR2 SYGVNS. CDR3 DNA: TGTGCCAGCAGGTTGGACGGCTACAATGAGCAGTTCTTC. Translating it yields CASRLDGYNEQFF.

The V and J genes are TRBV15 and TRBJ2-5, with a possible D match to TRBD2 (5 bases). V dropped 0 bases and J dropped 5 bases, with 16 bases sitting between them. The germline V gene has CDR1 LNHNV and CDR2 YYDKDF (reference sequence). This CDR3 spans 16 amino acids. The chain's CDR3 is CATSRDWLADFETQYF. The DNA for the CDR3 is TGTGCCACCAGCAGAGATTGGCTAGCTGATTTCGAGACCCAGTACTTC.

CDR3 in amino acids: CASSPFGPEQYF. DNA for the CDR3: TGTGCCAGCAGCCCCTTTGGCCCCGAGCAGTACTTC. The rearrangement uses TRBV7-8 and TRBJ2-7, with D uncertain. V dropped 5 bases and J dropped 6 bases, with 11 bases sitting between them. The CDR3 covers 12 residues. The germline V gene has CDR1 SGHVS and CDR2 FQNEAQ.

This sequence joins TRBV6-1 and TRBJ2-7; D may match TRBD1 or TRBD2 (6 bases each). CDR1 is MNHNS and CDR2 is SASEGT in the germline V gene. The ends were cut back, 2 bases at V and 9 bases at J, with 20 bases in the middle. CDR3 length: 15 residues. In DNA, the CDR3 is TGTGCCAGCAGTGAAACGGGAGAGGGGGGTGTTGGGCAGTACGTC. As protein: CASSETGEGGVGQYV.

The chain uses TRBV10-3 and TRBJ1-2; no definite D call. The CDR3 consists of 13 residues. Trimming pared 3 bases from V and 3 bases from J, leaving 8 bases between. The V gene's germline CDR1 is ENHRY and CDR2 SYGVKD. Here the CDR3 reads CAISERTYYGYTF. The CDR3 bases are TGTGCCATCAGTGAAAGGACTTACTATGGCTACACCTTC.

The V gene is TRBV27, the J gene TRBJ2-7, with 8 bases fitting TRBD1. The CDR3 totals 13 residues. Per the germline V gene, CDR1 is MNHEY and CDR2 is SMNVEV (reference sequence). After removal of 2 bases from V and 5 bases from J, the junction contained 2 bases not matched to a gene. CDR3: CASSLGTGHEQYF. Here the CDR3 DNA reads TGTGCCAGCAGTTTAGGGACAGGACACGAGCAGTACTTC.

The rearrangement uses TRBV9 and TRBJ2-3; D is perhaps TRBD2 (6 bases). This CDR3 is 15 amino acids long. With 0 bases removed from V and 5 bases from J, the gap between germline ends came to 13 bases. Germline V gives CDR1 SGDLS, CDR2 YYNGEE. This CDR3 reads CASSVALAGGDTQYF. CDR3 coding DNA: TGTGCCAGCAGCGTAGCTCTAGCCGGGGGAGATACGCAGTATTTT.

The rearrangement uses TRBV27 and TRBJ1-1; D uncertain. This CDR3 has 14 residues. Looked up from germline, CDR1 is MNHEY and CDR2 is SMNVEV (reference sequence). V lost 0 bases, J lost 0 bases, and 5 bases lay in between. The CDR3, as DNA: TGTGCCAGCAGTTTATCGCCGGTGAACACTGAAGCTTTCTTT. This sequence encodes CASSLSPVNTEAFF.

This clone turned up a few times. CDR3 sequence (DNA): TGTGCCAGTAGTATGGCCTCCCACGCGGTCACTGAAGCTTTCTTT. Translating gives CASSMASHAVTEAFF. The J gene is TRBJ1-1, the V gene TRBV19; D unclear. Germline CDR1 is LNHDA and CDR2 is SQIVND (reference sequence). V was trimmed by 3 bases and J by 4 bases, leaving 15 bases between them. This CDR3 has 15 amino acids.

This chain connects TRBV29-1 to TRBJ2-4; D not resolved. The CDR3 spans 14 residues. Germline assignment: CDR1 SQVTM and CDR2 ANQGSEA. Trimming cost V 1 base and J 6 bases, with 13 bases left between them. The CDR3 region is CSVEGTAPLNIQYF. The CDR3 DNA reads as TGCAGCGTTGAAGGTACAGCGCCTCTAAACATTCAGTACTTC.

The chain couples TRBV5-8 to TRBJ1-1; no firm D call. Per the germline V gene, CDR1 is SGHTS and CDR2 is YDEGEE. V was shortened by 2 bases and J by 0 bases, with 5 bases between the two germline ends. The CDR3 has 13 amino acids. CDR3 sequence (DNA): TGTGCCAGCAGCTTTCGGGTGAACACTGAAGCTTTCTTT. Translated, it gives CASSFRVNTEAFF.

The chain is built from TRBV18 and TRBJ1-6; D possibly corresponds to TRBD1 (6 bases). The CDR3 has 16 residues. V was shortened by 2 bases and J by 1 base, with 9 bases between the two germline ends. CDR1 and CDR2 (germline): KGHSH, LQKENI. This CDR3 is CASSPNTGSYNSPLHF. CDR3 DNA: TGTGCCAGCTCACCAAATACAGGGTCCTATAATTCACCCCTCCACTTT.

The V call is TRBV9, the J call TRBJ2-7; maybe TRBD2 (7 bases). V lost 0 bases and J 1 base, leaving 14 bases between the germline ends. This CDR3 contains 16 residues. Germline CDR1 reads SGDLS; CDR2 reads YYNGEE. The CDR3 spells CASSVDAKGGSYEQYF. The CDR3 DNA follows: TGTGCCAGCAGCGTAGACGCCAAGGGGGGGTCCTACGAGCAGTACTTC.

The rearrangement links TRBV19 to TRBJ1-5; unclear D gene. Trimming removed 2 bases from V and 6 bases from J, with 11 bases in between. The CDR3 has 14 amino acids. Germline-derived CDR1 and CDR2 are LNHDA and SQIVND (reference sequence). CDR3 protein: CASSISLGPQPQHF. For the CDR3, the DNA is TGTGCCAGTAGTATATCTCTAGGGCCTCAGCCCCAGCATTTT.

This chain links TRBV10-3 with TRBJ1-2; a possible D gene is TRBD1 (5 bases). Germline CDR1 reads ENHRY; CDR2 reads SYGVKD. V was cut by 0 bases and J by 10 bases, with 21 bases left in between. The CDR3 is made up of 16 amino acids. DNA for the CDR3: TGTGCCATCAGTGAGTCGGGAGACAGAATGAATAAGGACTACACCTTC. This sequence encodes CAISESGDRMNKDYTF.

This chain uses TRBV7-2 with TRBJ2-2; 9 nucleotides agree with TRBD1. Germline-derived CDR1 and CDR2 are SGHTA and FQGNSA. The V gene end was trimmed by 5 bases and the J gene end by 5 bases; junction bases not matched to a gene: 3. CDR3 length: 14 amino acids. The CDR3 region has the DNA TGTGCCAGCAGCAGGGACAGGGTGACCGGGGAGCTGTTTTTT. This codes for CASSRDRVTGELFF.

In this sample, this clone turned up a few times. J is TRBJ1-3 and V is TRBV11-2; D unclear. The V end lost 4 bases, the J end lost 0 bases, and 13 bases lay between the germline ends. CDR1 is SGHAT, CDR2 FQNNGV, per germline. The length of the CDR3 is 16 residues. DNA for the CDR3: TGTGCCAGCAGCTCCCGAGCAGCGAGCTCTGGAAACACCATATATTTT. Amino acid sequence: CASSSRAASSGNTIYF.

CDR3 sequence: CASSYPRTEQYF. Written as DNA, the CDR3 is TGTGCCAGCAGTTACCCTCGTACCGAGCAGTACTTC. The chain couples TRBV6-6 to TRBJ2-7; D remains ambiguous. The CDR3 loop spans 12 amino acids. Per germline, CDR1 MNHNY and CDR2 SVGAGI (reference sequence). Trimming cost V 2 bases and J 6 bases, with 8 bases left between them.

The V and J genes are TRBV27 and TRBJ2-5; 9 nucleotides agree with TRBD2. The CDR3 extends over 16 amino acids. The germline V gene has CDR1 MNHEY and CDR2 SMNVEV (reference sequence). The J segment lost 4 bases and the V segment lost 2 bases, leaving 8 bases of the junction unmatched. CDR3: CASSLTTSGQRETQYF. The CDR3 nucleotides read TGTGCCAGCAGTTTAACCACTAGCGGGCAAAGAGAGACCCAGTACTTC.

This clone was counted only a few times. The chain couples TRBV25-1 to TRBJ1-1; D is unclear. V was pared by 3 bases and J by 0 bases, with 14 bases between. CDR1 is MGHDK and CDR2 is SYGVNS in the germline V gene. The CDR3 is 16 amino acids. The CDR3 here is CASSEGWSRVNTEAFF. CDR3 nucleotides: TGTGCCAGCAGTGAGGGATGGAGTAGGGTGAACACTGAAGCTTTCTTT.

This chain links TRBV7-9 with TRBJ1-3; tentatively, D is TRBD1 (6 bases). Trimming cost V 4 bases and J 5 bases, with 18 bases left between them. The V gene's germline CDR1 is SEHNR and CDR2 FQNEAQ (reference sequence). The CDR3 has 16 amino acids. Written as DNA, the CDR3 is TGTGCCAGCAGCTCCCACACAGGGCTATTAAGAAACACCATATATTTT. It codes for CASSSHTGLLRNTIYF. Looking up the rest from reference TRBV7-9 and TRBJ1-3 gives the full variable domain: DTGVSQNPRHKITKRGQNVTFRCDPISEHNRLYWYRQTLGQGPEFLTYFQNEAQLEKSRLLSDRFSAERPKGSFSTLEIQRTEQGDSAMYLCASSSHTGLLRNTIYFGEGSWLTVV.

With respect to this clone: This specimen includes other DNA sequences encoding the same CDR3. The chain joins TRBV4-3 to TRBJ1-2; possible D gene TRBD1, 5 bases. Germline V gene sequence: CDR1 LGHNA, CDR2 YSLEER. This CDR3 has 15 residues. Trimming removed 6 bases at V and 2 bases at J, with 16 bases between. The chain's CDR3 is CASSQEIQGNYGYTF. The CDR3 bases are TGCGCCAGCAGTCAGGAAATTCAGGGAAACTATGGCTACACCTTC.

This clone turned up a few times. The chain combines TRBV15 with TRBJ1-1; 9 nucleotides line up with TRBD1. With 2 bases clipped from V and 8 bases from J, the junction kept 9 bases outside the gene matches. Germline lookup yields CDR1 LNHNV and CDR2 YYDKDF (reference sequence). The CDR3 length is 15 residues. This chain's CDR3 is CATSRTPDTGGEAFF. CDR3 sequence (DNA): TGTGCCACCAGCAGAACCCCGGATACAGGGGGCGAAGCTTTCTTT.

This clone was seen a few times. The chain is built from TRBV27 and TRBJ1-5; D not resolved. Trimming removed 2 bases from V and 3 bases from J, with 5 bases in between. This CDR3 region has 13 residues. Germline V CDR1 and CDR2: MNHEY, SMNVEV (reference sequence). The CDR3 sequence is CASSLQYNQPQHF. The CDR3 DNA follows: TGTGCCAGCAGTTTACAGTACAATCAGCCCCAGCATTTT.

The chain links TRBV11-2 to TRBJ2-5; D gene uncertain. V was shortened by 2 bases and J by 5 bases, with 9 bases between the two germline ends. The CDR3 covers 13 residues. Germline V CDR1 and CDR2: SGHAT, FQNNGV. CDR3 sequence (DNA): TGTGCCAGCAGCTTAAGGCAGGTTGAGACCCAGTACTTC. Its translation is CASSLRQVETQYF. Together with reference TRBV11-2 and TRBJ2-5, the CDR3 gives the full variable domain: EAGVAQSPRYKIIEKRQSVAFWCNPISGHATLYWYQQILGQGPKLLIQFQNNGVVDDSQLPKDRFSAERLKGVDSTLKIQPAKLEDSAVYLCASSLRQVETQYFGPGTRLLVL.

The CDR3 region is CASSATLTMDYGYTF. The CDR3 bases are TGTGCCAGCAGCGCGACGCTAACCATGGACTATGGCTACACCTTC. The J gene is TRBJ1-2, the V gene TRBV9; no reliable D call. The CDR3 covers 15 residues. Per germline, CDR1 SGDLS and CDR2 YYNGEE. The ends were cut back, 3 bases at V and 3 bases at J, with 15 bases in the middle. Full variable domain (rest looked up from reference TRBV9 and TRBJ1-2): DSGVTQTPKHLITATGQRVTLRCSPRSGDLSVYWYQQSLDQGLQFLIQYYNGEERAKGNILERFSAQQFPDLHSELNLSSLELGDSALYFCASSATLTMDYGYTFGSGTRLTVV.

This chain links TRBV5-1 with TRBJ1-1; D remains ambiguous. V lost 1 base and J 4 bases, leaving 8 bases between the germline ends. In germline, CDR1 is SGHRS, CDR2 YFSETQ. The CDR3 covers 13 residues. The chain's CDR3 is CASSLTTGTEAFF. The DNA of the CDR3 is TGCGCCAGCAGCTTGACGACCGGCACTGAAGCTTTCTTT.

The chain joins TRBV7-9 to TRBJ2-3, with 7 nucleotides matching TRBD2. This CDR3 region has 17 residues. The J segment lost 5 bases and the V segment lost 4 bases, leaving 15 bases of the junction unmatched. Germline V CDR1 and CDR2: SEHNR, FQNEAQ (reference sequence). CDR3 DNA sequence: TGTGCCAGCAGCTCCCTGGGAGGGCAGTCGGTCATAGATACGCAGTATTTT. Residues: CASSSLGGQSVIDTQYF.

By its share, this clone is medium-sized. The chain couples TRBV25-1 to TRBJ2-2; D gene ambiguous. This CDR3 contains 13 residues. V lost 10 bases, J lost 2 bases, and 11 bases lay in between. Looked up from germline, CDR1 is MGHDK and CDR2 is SYGVNS. The CDR3 DNA follows: TGTGCCACCGACCCCGGCAACACCGGGGAGCTGTTTTTT. Translated: CATDPGNTGELFF.

V and J are TRBV27 and TRBJ2-7; 7 bases are a match to TRBD2. The CDR3 loop spans 15 amino acids. V trimming: 6 bases; J trimming: 1 base; junction bases outside the gene matches: 9. CDR1 is MNHEY, CDR2 SMNVEV, per germline (reference sequence). CDR3 sequence reads: CASRPGTGGSYEQYF. DNA of the CDR3: TGTGCCAGCAGACCCGGGACGGGAGGATCCTACGAGCAGTACTTC.